This is a list of T cell receptor beta chains from one sample in a study of vaccination and CD4 T cells after COVID-19. TCRdb called the PCR reads again in MiXCR, with one record for every CDR3 protein. This repertoire shows about 17,000 distinct CDR3 sequences, 45% to 65% found once; its top ten account for more than 9%. Their antigen targets remain unknown. Sequencing was performed on CD4+ T cells from blood, cultured in vitro. These receptors originate from a human donor who had recovered from COVID-19. Both conserved end residues are part of each CDR3. D genes are given only for firm matches. Part of the rows lack a size; the others show once, few, many or a class for expanded clones.

size	V	J	D	CDR3	DNA
.	TRBV11-2	TRBJ2-7	.	CASSLSGLDYEQYF	TGTGCCAGCAGCTTATCAGGACTTGACTACGAGCAGTACTTC
.	TRBV4-3	TRBJ1-1	.	CASSQDPDSYTEAFF	TGCGCCAGCAGCCAAGACCCGGACAGCTACACTGAAGCTTTCTTT
medium-sized	TRBV5-8	TRBJ1-1	.	CASSLIVQGWSFF	TGTGCCAGCAGCTTAATTGTTCAGGGTTGGTCTTTCTTT
.	TRBV21-1	TRBJ1-5	.	CASPPKGTGSNQPQHF	TGTGCCAGCCCGCCAAAGGGGACAGGGAGCAATCAGCCCCAGCATTTT
few	TRBV6-1	TRBJ2-2	TRBD1	CASSSRGRGGELFF	TGTGCCAGCAGCAGCAGGGGGCGAGGCGGGGAGCTGTTTTTT
few	TRBV7-9	TRBJ2-3	TRBD1	CASSDPIRGRADTQYF	TGTGCCAGCAGCGACCCCATCAGGGGGCGTGCAGATACGCAGTATTTT
once	TRBV14	TRBJ1-1	TRBD1	CASSRTGAQSTEAFF	TGTGCCAGCAGCCGTACAGGGGCCCAATCTACTGAAGCTTTCTTT
.	TRBV2	TRBJ1-4	TRBD1	CASRQGSNEKLFF	TGTGCCAGCAGACAGGGGTCTAATGAAAAACTGTTTTTT
.	TRBV7-3	TRBJ2-5	.	CASSKGGRGETQYF	TGTGCCAGCAGTAAAGGGGGGAGGGGAGAGACCCAGTACTTC
.	TRBV6-1	TRBJ2-3	TRBD2	CASSDRGLAGKDTQYF	TGTGCCAGCAGTGACCGGGGACTAGCGGGGAAAGATACGCAGTATTTT
few	TRBV30	TRBJ1-1	TRBD1	CAWSRGMNTEAFF	TGTGCCTGGAGCAGGGGGATGAACACTGAAGCTTTCTTT
.	TRBV7-9	TRBJ2-7	.	CASSLGSNEYEQYF	TGTGCCAGCAGCTTAGGATCTAACGAATACGAGCAGTACTTC
.	TRBV11-3	TRBJ1-1	.	CASSLEDSTEAFF	TGTGCCAGCAGCTTAGAGGACAGCACTGAAGCTTTCTTT
few	TRBV6-5	TRBJ1-2	.	CASSYSSLGAYGYTF	TGTGCCAGCAGTTACTCGAGTCTTGGCGCCTATGGCTACACCTTC
few	TRBV20-1	TRBJ2-3	TRBD2	CSASTSGDTDTQYF	TGCAGTGCTAGTACTAGCGGGGACACAGATACGCAGTATTTT
.	TRBV7-4	TRBJ2-7	TRBD1	CASSVGPRQGTEQYF	TGTGCCAGCAGCGTCGGCCCTCGACAGGGAACCGAGCAGTACTTC
.	TRBV7-2	TRBJ2-1	.	CASSFSVLDSGEQFF	TGTGCCAGCAGCTTCTCTGTACTAGACTCGGGTGAGCAGTTCTTC
.	TRBV7-8	TRBJ2-6	TRBD1	CASSLNRGPGANVLTF	TGTGCCAGCAGCTTGAACAGGGGGCCGGGGGCCAACGTCCTGACTTTC
.	TRBV24-1	TRBJ2-3	.	CATSEPGFDTQYF	TGTGCCACCAGTGAACCGGGCTTTGATACGCAGTATTTT
.	TRBV20-1	TRBJ2-3	TRBD2	CSARDQRGADTQYF	TGCAGTGCTAGAGATCAGCGGGGGGCGGATACGCAGTATTTT
few	TRBV11-1	TRBJ2-3	.	CASSLWDSRTDTQYF	TGTGCCAGCAGCTTATGGGACTCCCGCACAGATACGCAGTATTTT
.	TRBV7-3	TRBJ1-1	.	CASSLRQNTEAFF	TGTGCCAGCAGCTTAAGGCAGAACACTGAAGCTTTCTTT
.	TRBV4-1	TRBJ2-3	.	CASSTSGDTDTQYF	TGCGCCAGCAGCACCTCCGGGGACACAGATACGCAGTATTTT
.	TRBV6-1	TRBJ2-2	.	CASSPLGRGDTGELFF	TGTGCCAGCAGCCCTTTGGGCAGGGGGGATACCGGGGAGCTGTTTTTT
.	TRBV6-1	TRBJ1-2	.	CASAPRTNYGYTF	TGTGCCAGCGCGCCCCGGACAAACTATGGCTACACCTTC
.	TRBV4-2	TRBJ1-2	TRBD1	CASSPSGTGVGKDYGYTF	TGTGCCAGCAGCCCCTCCGGGACAGGGGTTGGGAAGGACTATGGCTACACCTTC
.	TRBV5-1	TRBJ1-6	TRBD1	CASSLRTGPNSPLHF	TGCGCCAGCAGCTTGAGGACAGGGCCTAATTCACCCCTCCACTTT
.	TRBV27	TRBJ1-1	TRBD1	CASSWGPGTGSLGTEAFF	TGTGCCAGCAGCTGGGGACCCGGGACAGGGAGTTTGGGAACTGAAGCTTTCTTT
.	TRBV7-9	TRBJ1-1	.	CASSPRSGFKNTEAFF	TGTGCCAGCAGCCCCCGGTCAGGGTTTAAGAACACTGAAGCTTTCTTT
.	TRBV7-3	TRBJ2-1	TRBD2	CASSRSGRALGEQFF	TGTGCCAGCAGCCGTAGCGGGAGGGCCCTCGGTGAGCAGTTCTTC
few	TRBV7-9	TRBJ1-2	.	CASSLAGTVGYTF	TGTGCCAGCAGCTTAGCCGGGACCGTTGGCTACACCTTC
.	TRBV5-1	TRBJ2-5	.	CASSLVPGNQETQYF	TGCGCCAGCAGCTTGGTCCCTGGTAACCAAGAGACCCAGTACTTC
.	TRBV7-3	TRBJ2-1	.	CASSEWQGSYNEQFF	TGTGCCAGCAGCGAATGGCAGGGCTCCTACAATGAGCAGTTCTTC
few	TRBV28	TRBJ1-2	.	CATSGAGSRNGYGYTF	TGTGCCACCTCCGGGGCAGGAAGTAGGAATGGCTATGGCTACACCTTC
few	TRBV7-9	TRBJ2-2	.	CASSLELAGELFF	TGTGCCAGCAGCTTAGAGTTGGCCGGGGAGCTGTTTTTT
few	TRBV7-8	TRBJ1-5	TRBD1	CASRLGTGGDQPQHF	TGTGCCAGCAGACTGGGAACAGGGGGTGATCAGCCCCAGCATTTT
.	TRBV6-5	TRBJ2-3	TRBD2	CASSYLAGGTDTQYF	TGTGCCAGCAGTTACCTAGCGGGGGGCACAGATACGCAGTATTTT
.	TRBV20-1	TRBJ2-7	.	CSATGSKTYEQYF	TGCAGTGCTACGGGCAGCAAGACCTACGAGCAGTACTTC
few	TRBV6-1	TRBJ1-5	.	CASTYPDRENSNQPQHF	TGTGCCAGCACCTACCCGGACCGAGAAAATAGCAATCAGCCCCAGCATTTT
.	TRBV6-1	TRBJ2-7	TRBD2	CASRPSGGPTYEQYF	TGTGCCAGCAGGCCCAGCGGGGGCCCTACCTACGAGCAGTACTTC
.	TRBV7-9	TRBJ1-2	.	CASSLRGNYGYTF	TGTGCCAGCAGCCTCAGGGGTAACTATGGCTACACCTTC
.	TRBV12-3/TRBV12-4	TRBJ1-6	.	CASSPGTLYSPLHF	TGTGCCAGCAGTCCCGGGACACTCTATTCACCCCTCCACTTT
.	TRBV10-1	TRBJ2-4	.	CASSESVAKNIQYF	TGCGCCAGCAGTGAGTCAGTAGCCAAAAACATTCAGTACTTC